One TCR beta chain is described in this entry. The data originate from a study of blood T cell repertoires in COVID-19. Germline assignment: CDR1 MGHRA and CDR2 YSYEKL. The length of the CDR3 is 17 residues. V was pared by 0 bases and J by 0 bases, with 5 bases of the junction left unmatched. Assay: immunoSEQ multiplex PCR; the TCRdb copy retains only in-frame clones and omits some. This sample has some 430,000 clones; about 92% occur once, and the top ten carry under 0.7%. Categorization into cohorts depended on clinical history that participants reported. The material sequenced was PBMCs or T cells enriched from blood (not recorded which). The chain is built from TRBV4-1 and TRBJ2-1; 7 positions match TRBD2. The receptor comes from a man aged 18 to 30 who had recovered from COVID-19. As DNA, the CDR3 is TGCGCCAGCAGCCAAGAAGCACCTAGCGGCTCCTACAATGAGCAGTTCTTC. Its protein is CASSQEAPSGSYNEQFF.